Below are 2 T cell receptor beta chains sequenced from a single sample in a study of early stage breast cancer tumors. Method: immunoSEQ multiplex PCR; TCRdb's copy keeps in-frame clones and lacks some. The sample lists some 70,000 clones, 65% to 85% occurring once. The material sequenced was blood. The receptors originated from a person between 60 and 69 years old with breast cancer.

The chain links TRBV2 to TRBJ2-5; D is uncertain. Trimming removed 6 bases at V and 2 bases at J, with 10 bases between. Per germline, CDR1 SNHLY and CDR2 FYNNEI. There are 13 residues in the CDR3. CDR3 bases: TGTGCCAGCAGAAAAGAGGTTCAAGAGACCCAGTACTTC. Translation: CASRKEVQETQYF.

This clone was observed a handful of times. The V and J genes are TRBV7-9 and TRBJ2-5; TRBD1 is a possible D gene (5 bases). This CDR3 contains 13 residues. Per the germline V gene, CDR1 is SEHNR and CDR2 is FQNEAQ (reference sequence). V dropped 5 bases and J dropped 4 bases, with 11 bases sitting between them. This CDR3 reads CASSRLRGETQYF. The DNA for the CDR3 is TGTGCCAGCAGCCGCCTTAGGGGAGAGACCCAGTACTTC. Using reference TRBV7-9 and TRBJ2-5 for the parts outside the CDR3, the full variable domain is DTGVSQNPRHKITKRGQNVTFRCDPISEHNRLYWYRQTLGQGPEFLTYFQNEAQLEKSRLLSDRFSAERPKGSFSTLEIQRTEQGDSAMYLCASSRLRGETQYFGPGTRLLVL.